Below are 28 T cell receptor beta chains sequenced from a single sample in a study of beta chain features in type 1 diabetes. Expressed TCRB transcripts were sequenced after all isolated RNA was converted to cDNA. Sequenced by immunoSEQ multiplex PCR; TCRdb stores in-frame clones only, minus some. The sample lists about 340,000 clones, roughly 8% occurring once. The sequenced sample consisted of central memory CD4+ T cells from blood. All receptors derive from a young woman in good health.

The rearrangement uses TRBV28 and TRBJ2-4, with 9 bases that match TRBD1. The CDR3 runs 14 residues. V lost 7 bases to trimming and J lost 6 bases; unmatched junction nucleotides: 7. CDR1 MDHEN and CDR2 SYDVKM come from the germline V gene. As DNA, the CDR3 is TGTGCCAGCAAAACAGGGGGCGCGATAAACATTCAGTACTTC. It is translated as CASKTGGAINIQYF.

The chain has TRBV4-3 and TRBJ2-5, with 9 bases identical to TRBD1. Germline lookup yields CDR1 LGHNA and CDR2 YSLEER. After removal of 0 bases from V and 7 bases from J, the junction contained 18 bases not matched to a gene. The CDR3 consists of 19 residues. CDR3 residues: CASSQDWGQGEGGVGTQYF. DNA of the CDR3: TGCGCCAGCAGCCAAGATTGGGGACAGGGCGAAGGAGGGGTGGGGACCCAGTACTTC.

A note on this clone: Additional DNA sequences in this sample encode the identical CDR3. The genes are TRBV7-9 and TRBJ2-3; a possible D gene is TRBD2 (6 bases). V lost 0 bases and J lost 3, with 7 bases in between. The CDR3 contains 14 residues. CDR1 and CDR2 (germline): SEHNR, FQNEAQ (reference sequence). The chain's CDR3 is CASSLAGGTDTQYF. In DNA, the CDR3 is TGTGCCAGCAGCTTAGCGGGAGGTACAGATACGCAGTATTTT.

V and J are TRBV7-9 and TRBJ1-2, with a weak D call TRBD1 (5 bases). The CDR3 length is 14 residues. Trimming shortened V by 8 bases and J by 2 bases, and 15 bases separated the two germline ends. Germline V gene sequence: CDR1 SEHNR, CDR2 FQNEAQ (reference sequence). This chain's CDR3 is CASAPGPDNYGYTF. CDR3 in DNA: TGTGCCAGCGCTCCGGGGCCAGACAACTATGGCTACACCTTC.

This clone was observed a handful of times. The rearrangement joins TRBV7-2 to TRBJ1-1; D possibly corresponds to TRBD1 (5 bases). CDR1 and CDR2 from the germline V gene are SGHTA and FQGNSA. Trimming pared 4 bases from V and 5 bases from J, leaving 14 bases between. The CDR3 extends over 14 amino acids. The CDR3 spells CASSSPSAGTEAFF. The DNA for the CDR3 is TGTGCCAGCAGCTCTCCCTCGGCAGGGACTGAAGCTTTCTTT. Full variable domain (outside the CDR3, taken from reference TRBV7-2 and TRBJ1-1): GAGVSQSPSNKVTEKGKDVELRCDPISGHTALYWYRQSLGQGLEFLIYFQGNSAPDKSGLPSDRFSAERTGGSVSTLTIQRTQQEDSAVYLCASSSPSAGTEAFFGQGTRLTVV.

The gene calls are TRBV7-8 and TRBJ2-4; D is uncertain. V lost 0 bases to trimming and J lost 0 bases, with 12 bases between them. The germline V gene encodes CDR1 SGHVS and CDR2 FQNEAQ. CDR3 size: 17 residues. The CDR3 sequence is CASSLASATLAKNIQYF. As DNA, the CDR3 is TGTGCCAGCAGCTTAGCATCGGCGACCTTAGCCAAAAACATTCAGTACTTC.

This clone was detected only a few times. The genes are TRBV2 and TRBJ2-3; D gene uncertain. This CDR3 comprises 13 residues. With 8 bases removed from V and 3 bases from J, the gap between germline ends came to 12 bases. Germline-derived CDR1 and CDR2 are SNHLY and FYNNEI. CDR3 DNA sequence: TGTGCCAGCTCACTTTTCTCTACAGATACGCAGTATTTT. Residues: CASSLFSTDTQYF.

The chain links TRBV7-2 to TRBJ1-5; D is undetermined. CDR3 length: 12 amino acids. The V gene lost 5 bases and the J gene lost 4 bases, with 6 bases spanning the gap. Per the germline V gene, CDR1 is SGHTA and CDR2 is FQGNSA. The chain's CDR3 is CASSPYNQPQHF. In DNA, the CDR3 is TGTGCCAGCAGCCCATATAATCAGCCCCAGCATTTT. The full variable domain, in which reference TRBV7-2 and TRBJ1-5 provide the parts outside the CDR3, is GAGVSQSPSNKVTEKGKDVELRCDPISGHTALYWYRQSLGQGLEFLIYFQGNSAPDKSGLPSDRFSAERTGGSVSTLTIQRTQQEDSAVYLCASSPYNQPQHFGDGTRLSIL.

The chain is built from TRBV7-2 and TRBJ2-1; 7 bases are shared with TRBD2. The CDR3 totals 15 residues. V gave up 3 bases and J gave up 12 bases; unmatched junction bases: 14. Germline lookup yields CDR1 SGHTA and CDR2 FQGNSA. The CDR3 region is CASSFRFGGGVGQFF. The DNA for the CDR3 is TGTGCCAGCAGCTTTAGATTCGGGGGAGGGGTGGGGCAGTTCTTC. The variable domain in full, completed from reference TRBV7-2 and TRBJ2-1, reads GAGVSQSPSNKVTEKGKDVELRCDPISGHTALYWYRQSLGQGLEFLIYFQGNSAPDKSGLPSDRFSAERTGGSVSTLTIQRTQQEDSAVYLCASSFRFGGGVGQFFGPGTRLTVL.

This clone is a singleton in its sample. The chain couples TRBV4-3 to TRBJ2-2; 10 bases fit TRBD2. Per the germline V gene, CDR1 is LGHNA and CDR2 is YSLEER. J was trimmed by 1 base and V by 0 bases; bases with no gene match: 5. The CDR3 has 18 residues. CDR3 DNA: TGCGCCAGCAGCCAAGACCCAAGACTAGCGGGGAACACCGGGGAGCTGTTTTTT. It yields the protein CASSQDPRLAGNTGELFF.

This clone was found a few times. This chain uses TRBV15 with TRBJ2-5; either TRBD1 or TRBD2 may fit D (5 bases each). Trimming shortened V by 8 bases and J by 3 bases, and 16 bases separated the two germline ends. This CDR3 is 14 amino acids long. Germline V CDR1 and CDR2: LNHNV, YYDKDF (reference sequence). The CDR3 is CATGIRGREETQYF. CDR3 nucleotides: TGTGCCACCGGAATTAGGGGACGAGAAGAGACCCAGTACTTC.

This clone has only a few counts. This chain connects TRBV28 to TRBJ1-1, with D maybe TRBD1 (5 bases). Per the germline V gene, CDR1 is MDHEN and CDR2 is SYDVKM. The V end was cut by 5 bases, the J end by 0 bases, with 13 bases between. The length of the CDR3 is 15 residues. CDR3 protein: CASSKTLQVNTEAFF. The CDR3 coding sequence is TGTGCCAGCAGTAAAACCTTACAGGTGAACACTGAAGCTTTCTTT.

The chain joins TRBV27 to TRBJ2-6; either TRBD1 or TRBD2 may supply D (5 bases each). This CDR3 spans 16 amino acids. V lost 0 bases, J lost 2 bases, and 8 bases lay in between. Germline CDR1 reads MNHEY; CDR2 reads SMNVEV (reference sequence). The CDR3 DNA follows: TGTGCCAGCAGTTTATCCGGGGCGGCTGGGGCCAACGTCCTGACTTTC. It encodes CASSLSGAAGANVLTF.

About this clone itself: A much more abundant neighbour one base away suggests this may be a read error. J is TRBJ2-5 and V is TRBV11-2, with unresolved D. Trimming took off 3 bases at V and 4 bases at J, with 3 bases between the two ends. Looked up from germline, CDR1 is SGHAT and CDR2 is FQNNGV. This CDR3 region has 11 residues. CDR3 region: CASSFTETQYF. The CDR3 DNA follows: TGTGCCAGCAGCTTTACAGAGACCCAGTACTTC.

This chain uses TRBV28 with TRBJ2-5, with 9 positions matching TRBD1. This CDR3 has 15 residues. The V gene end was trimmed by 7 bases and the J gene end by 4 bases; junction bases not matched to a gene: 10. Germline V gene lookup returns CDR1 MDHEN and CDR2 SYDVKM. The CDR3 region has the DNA TGTGCCAGCATTACAGGGGGCGAGGGAAGAGAGACCCAGTACTTC. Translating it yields CASITGGEGRETQYF.

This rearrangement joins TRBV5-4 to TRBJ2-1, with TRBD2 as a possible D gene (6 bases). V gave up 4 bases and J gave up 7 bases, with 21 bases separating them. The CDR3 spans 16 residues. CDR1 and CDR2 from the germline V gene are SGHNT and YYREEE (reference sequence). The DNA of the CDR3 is TGTGCCAGCAGCCAAGAGCCAGTGGCGGGGTTAAATGAGCAGTTCTTC. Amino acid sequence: CASSQEPVAGLNEQFF.

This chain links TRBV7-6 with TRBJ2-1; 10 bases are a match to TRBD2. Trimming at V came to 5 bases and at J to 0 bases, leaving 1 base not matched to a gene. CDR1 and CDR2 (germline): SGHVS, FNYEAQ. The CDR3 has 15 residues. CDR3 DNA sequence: TGTGCCAGCAGCCCTAGCGGGAGCTCCTACAATGAGCAGTTCTTC. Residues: CASSPSGSSYNEQFF.

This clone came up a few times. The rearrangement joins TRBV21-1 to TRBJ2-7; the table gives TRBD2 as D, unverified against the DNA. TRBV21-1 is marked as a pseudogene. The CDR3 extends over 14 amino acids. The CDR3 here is CASKKWEGNYEQYF. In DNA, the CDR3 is TGTGCCAGCAAAAAGTGGGAGGGTAACTACGAGCAGTACTTC.

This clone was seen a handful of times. The CDR3, as DNA: TGTGCCAGCAGCGTAGCCAGCTCTGGGGCCAACGTCCTGACTTTC. It is translated as CASSVASSGANVLTF. The rearrangement uses TRBV9 and TRBJ2-6; unclear D gene. Germline CDR1 SGDLS, CDR2 YYNGEE. V dropped 0 bases and J dropped 0 bases, with 4 bases sitting between them. This CDR3 is 15 amino acids long.

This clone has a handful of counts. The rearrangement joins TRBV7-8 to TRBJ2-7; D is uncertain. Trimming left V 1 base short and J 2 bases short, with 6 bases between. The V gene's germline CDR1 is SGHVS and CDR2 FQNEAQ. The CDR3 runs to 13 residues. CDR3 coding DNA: TGTGCCAGCAGCTTAGTCTTGACCTACGAGCAGTACTTC. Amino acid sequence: CASSLVLTYEQYF.

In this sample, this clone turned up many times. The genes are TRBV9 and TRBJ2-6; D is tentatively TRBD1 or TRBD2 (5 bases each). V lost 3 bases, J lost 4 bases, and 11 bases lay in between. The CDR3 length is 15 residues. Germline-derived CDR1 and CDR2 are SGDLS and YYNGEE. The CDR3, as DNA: TGTGCCAGCAGCGCCGTCGGGACCGGGGCCAACGTCCTGACTTTC. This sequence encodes CASSAVGTGANVLTF.

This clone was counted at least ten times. CDR3 nucleotide sequence: TGCGCCAGCAGCTTGGGATTTGGGGGCAGAGAGAAAAACATTCAGTACTTC. It translates to CASSLGFGGREKNIQYF. This chain joins TRBV5-1 and TRBJ2-4; D is perhaps TRBD1 (6 bases). This CDR3 has 17 amino acids. Germline loops: CDR1 SGHRS, CDR2 YFSETQ. V lost 0 bases, J lost 4 bases, and 17 bases lay in between.

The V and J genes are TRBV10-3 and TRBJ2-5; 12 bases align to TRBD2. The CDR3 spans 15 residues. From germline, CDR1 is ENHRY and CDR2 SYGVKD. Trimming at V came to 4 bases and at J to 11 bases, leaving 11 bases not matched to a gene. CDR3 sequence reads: CAISGGLAGPAEQYF. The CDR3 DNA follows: TGTGCCATCAGTGGAGGACTAGCGGGACCCGCTGAGCAGTACTTC.

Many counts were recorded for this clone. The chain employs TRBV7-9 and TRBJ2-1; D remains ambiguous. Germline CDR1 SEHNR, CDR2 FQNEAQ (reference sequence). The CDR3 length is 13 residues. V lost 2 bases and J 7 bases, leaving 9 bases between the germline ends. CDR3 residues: CASSLRPGNEQFF. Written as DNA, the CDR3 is TGTGCCAGCAGCTTACGACCCGGTAATGAGCAGTTCTTC.

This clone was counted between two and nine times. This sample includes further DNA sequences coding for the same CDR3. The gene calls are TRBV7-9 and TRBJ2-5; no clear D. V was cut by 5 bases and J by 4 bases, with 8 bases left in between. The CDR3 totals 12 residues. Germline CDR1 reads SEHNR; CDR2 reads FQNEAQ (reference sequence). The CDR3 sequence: CASSPPGETQYF. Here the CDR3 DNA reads TGTGCCAGCAGCCCCCCGGGAGAGACCCAGTACTTC.

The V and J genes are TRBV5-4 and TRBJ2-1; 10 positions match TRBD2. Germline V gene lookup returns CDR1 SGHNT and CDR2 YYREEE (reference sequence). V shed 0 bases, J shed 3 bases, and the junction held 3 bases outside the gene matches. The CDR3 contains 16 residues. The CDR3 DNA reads TGTGCCAGCAGCTTGGTGGGGACTAGCGACTACAATGAGCAGTTCTTC. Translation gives CASSLVGTSDYNEQFF.

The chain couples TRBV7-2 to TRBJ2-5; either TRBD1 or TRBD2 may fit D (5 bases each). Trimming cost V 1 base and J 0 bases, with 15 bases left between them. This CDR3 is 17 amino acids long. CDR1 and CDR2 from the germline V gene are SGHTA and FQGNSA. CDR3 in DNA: TGTGCCAGCAGCTTAGGAGTGAGGTGGGGACACCAAGAGACCCAGTACTTC. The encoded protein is CASSLGVRWGHQETQYF.

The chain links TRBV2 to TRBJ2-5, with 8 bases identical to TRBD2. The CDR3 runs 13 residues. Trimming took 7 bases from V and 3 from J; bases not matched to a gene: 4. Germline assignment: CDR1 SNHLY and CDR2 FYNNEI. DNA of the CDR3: TGTGCCAGCACCAAGGGACTAGAAGAGACCCAGTACTTC. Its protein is CASTKGLEETQYF.